This note documents a single T cell receptor beta chain sequence. The identical CDR3 is also encoded by other nucleotide sequences in the sample. These data belong to a study of blood T cell repertoires in COVID-19. Overall study context: There were acute and convalescent COVID-19 samples, and they came from the United States, Italy and Spain.

As originally analysed: It was from reference gene primer amplification that nucleated cell counts were estimated. This table comes from immunoSEQ multiplex PCR, and its TCRdb copy is limited to in-frame clones, with some not included. That table is the source of V, J and clone size, and D and trimming were worked out from the DNA. The sample records some 130,000 clones, 55% to 75% being singletons. Material for sequencing was peripheral blood. The source is a woman aged 65 to 85 with acute or convalescent COVID-19.

The CDR3: CASSRGGSTDTQYF. The CDR3 nucleotides read TGTGCCAGCAGTAGGGGGGGAAGCACAGATACGCAGTATTTT. The chain uses TRBV2 and TRBJ2-3, with D perhaps TRBD2 (7 bases). The germline V gene encodes CDR1 SNHLY and CDR2 FYNNEI. Trimming stripped 5 bases from V and 0 bases from J, with 9 bases between. CDR3 length: 14 residues.